This is a list of T cell receptor beta chains from one sample in a study of T cell responses to AZD1222 COVID-19 vaccine. Clones were read by immunoSEQ multiplex PCR, and TCRdb kept only the in-frame ones, dropping some. This repertoire shows 150,000 to 200,000 clones, approximately 94% found once; its top ten account for 0.64%. The specimen comprised peripheral blood, sampled on day 0 of AZD1222 vaccination. These receptors were taken from an adult in good health. CDR3s include the opening cysteine and the closing phenylalanine or tryptophan. The order of the fields is J gene, clone size, V gene, CDR3 protein. Only some rows state a clone size, as once, few, many or a class for expanded clones.

j_gene: TRBJ1-1
abundance: -
v_gene: TRBV5-5
CDR3aa: CASSRVLGEAEAFF

j_gene: TRBJ2-7
abundance: -
v_gene: TRBV19
CDR3aa: CASSILSGTSEYEQYF

j_gene: TRBJ1-4
abundance: -
v_gene: TRBV19
CDR3aa: CASSIAARRGEKLFF

j_gene: TRBJ2-5
abundance: -
v_gene: TRBV10-3
CDR3aa: CATGTFQETQYF

j_gene: TRBJ1-4
abundance: -
v_gene: TRBV28
CDR3aa: CASVLQGTNEKLFF

j_gene: TRBJ2-4
abundance: once
v_gene: TRBV7-9
CDR3aa: CASSRSRDTNIQYF

j_gene: TRBJ1-6
abundance: -
v_gene: TRBV6-2/TRBV6-3
CDR3aa: CASSSPGSPLHF

j_gene: TRBJ1-3
abundance: -
v_gene: TRBV5-8
CDR3aa: CASSLRGNPGNTIYF

j_gene: TRBJ2-1
abundance: -
v_gene: TRBV7-2
CDR3aa: CASSLAPRTSNEQFF

j_gene: TRBJ2-2
abundance: -
v_gene: TRBV3-1/TRBV3-2
CDR3aa: CASSQAPGPIDTGELFF

j_gene: TRBJ1-6
abundance: -
v_gene: TRBV5-5
CDR3aa: CASSLDGVNSPLHF

j_gene: TRBJ1-1
abundance: -
v_gene: TRBV11-2
CDR3aa: CASSLGRGARTEAFF

j_gene: TRBJ1-1
abundance: -
v_gene: TRBV4-1
CDR3aa: CASSLGPEAFF

j_gene: TRBJ1-1
abundance: -
v_gene: TRBV28
CDR3aa: CASSTDSNTEAFF

j_gene: TRBJ2-3
abundance: -
v_gene: TRBV11-3
CDR3aa: CASSSGLAGGGDTQYF

j_gene: TRBJ1-1
abundance: -
v_gene: TRBV3-1/TRBV3-2
CDR3aa: CASSHDRRVNTEAFF

j_gene: TRBJ1-6
abundance: -
v_gene: TRBV7-8
CDR3aa: CASRRDIRSSYNSPLHF

j_gene: TRBJ2-5
abundance: -
v_gene: TRBV7-9
CDR3aa: CASSLVVGLEETQYF

j_gene: TRBJ2-2
abundance: -
v_gene: TRBV6-5
CDR3aa: CASSYTGGRITGELFF

j_gene: TRBJ1-3
abundance: -
v_gene: TRBV4-1
CDR3aa: CASSPGSVGVGNTIYF

j_gene: TRBJ2-5
abundance: -
v_gene: TRBV7-9
CDR3aa: CASRRDSLKNKETQYF

j_gene: TRBJ1-6
abundance: -
v_gene: TRBV2
CDR3aa: CASSEVDSPLHF

j_gene: TRBJ2-7
abundance: -
v_gene: TRBV2
CDR3aa: CASTTGTGFYEQYF

j_gene: TRBJ1-2
abundance: -
v_gene: TRBV6-5
CDR3aa: CASSYLSDMGGYTF

j_gene: TRBJ1-6
abundance: -
v_gene: TRBV27
CDR3aa: CASSSLGNSPLHF

j_gene: TRBJ2-2
abundance: once
v_gene: TRBV3-1/TRBV3-2
CDR3aa: CASSPSTRIVTGELFF

j_gene: TRBJ1-2
abundance: -
v_gene: TRBV6-5
CDR3aa: CASRGGDRVHGYTF

j_gene: TRBJ2-7
abundance: -
v_gene: TRBV7-9
CDR3aa: CASLGQGAPEQYF

j_gene: TRBJ2-2
abundance: -
v_gene: TRBV10-2
CDR3aa: CASRDGTANTGELFF

j_gene: TRBJ2-1
abundance: -
v_gene: TRBV29-1
CDR3aa: CSVEPGVRYNEQFF

j_gene: TRBJ1-3
abundance: -
v_gene: TRBV28
CDR3aa: CASSLLQASFSGNTIYF

j_gene: TRBJ2-2
abundance: -
v_gene: TRBV19
CDR3aa: CASSYRGADTGELFF

j_gene: TRBJ2-1
abundance: -
v_gene: TRBV11-1
CDR3aa: CASSPYDRERQFF

j_gene: TRBJ1-6
abundance: -
v_gene: TRBV19
CDR3aa: CASSDGDYNSPLHF

j_gene: TRBJ1-2
abundance: -
v_gene: TRBV6-4
CDR3aa: CASSDSFRRSLDTNGYTF

j_gene: TRBJ2-1
abundance: -
v_gene: TRBV7-9
CDR3aa: CASSKGERDIYNEQFF